Each of the 21 T cell receptor beta chains below was sequenced from the same sample in a study of T cell repertoires in cytomegalovirus infection. These receptors lack a known antigen. One entry per CDR3 protein, called by TCRdb with MiXCR from the reads. The sample carries 900,000 to 950,000 distinct CDR3 sequences, under 40% recorded once. The sample consisted of cultured CD8+ T cells from PBMCs, taken from culture after CMV antigen stimulation. These receptors all come from a human donor in good health (CMV status not recorded). Some clones in this sample may be carry-over from other donors' samples.

This clonotype was counted only a few times. This chain joins TRBV27 and TRBJ1-3; D not resolved. CDR1 and CDR2 from the germline V gene are MNHEY and SMNVEV (reference sequence). The V gene lost 0 bases and the J gene lost 3 bases, with 6 bases spanning the gap. This CDR3 has 14 amino acids. CDR3 DNA: TGTGCCAGCAGTTTATCCGGGGATGGAAACACCATATATTTT. It specifies CASSLSGDGNTIYF.

The chain carries TRBV3-1 and TRBJ2-1; TRBD1 might be the D (5 bases). V was cut by 1 base and J by 10 bases, with 17 bases left in between. CDR1 is LGHDT, CDR2 YNNKEL, per germline (reference sequence). This CDR3 is built from 15 residues. CDR3 protein: CASSQVGSGPEEQFF. DNA for the CDR3: TGTGCCAGCAGCCAAGTTGGCTCAGGGCCAGAAGAGCAGTTCTTC.

There are a few counts of this clonotype. V usage is TRBV7-9 and J usage is TRBJ2-7, with 8 bases identical to TRBD2. The V gene end was trimmed by 5 bases and the J gene end by 1 base; junction bases not matched to a gene: 13. The V gene's germline CDR1 is SEHNR and CDR2 FQNEAQ (reference sequence). The CDR3 sequence is 17 residues long. This chain's CDR3 is CASSTNFGRGDSYEQYF. DNA of the CDR3: TGTGCCAGCAGCACGAACTTTGGGCGGGGGGATTCCTACGAGCAGTACTTC.

The chain recombines TRBV7-3 with TRBJ1-5; the match to TRBD1 covers 9 bases. Germline CDR1 reads SGHTA; CDR2 reads FQGTGA. The CDR3 consists of 18 residues. J gave up 1 base and V 5 bases, and 12 bases lay outside the gene matches. DNA for the CDR3: TGTGCCAGCAGCGGTTACAGTGGACAGGGGAGCAGCAATCAGCCCCAGCATTTT. Translated, it gives CASSGYSGQGSSNQPQHF.

This clonotype has at least ten counts. The rearrangement links TRBV28 to TRBJ2-3, with D unclear. This CDR3 region has 13 residues. V lost 7 bases and J 4 bases, leaving 12 bases between the germline ends. Germline values: CDR1 MDHEN, CDR2 SYDVKM. Here the CDR3 DNA reads TGTGCCAGCACCCGCCTAGGCTCAGATACGCAGTATTTT. This translates into CASTRLGSDTQYF. The variable domain in full, with the rest retrieved from reference TRBV28 and TRBJ2-3, is DVKVTQSSRYLVKRTGEKVFLECVQDMDHENMFWYRQDPGLGLRLIYFSYDVKMKEKGDIPEGYSVSREKKERFSLILESASTNQTSMYLCASTRLGSDTQYFGPGTRLTVL.

The chain links TRBV12-5 to TRBJ2-7; either TRBD1 or TRBD2 may supply D (5 bases each). The germline gives CDR1 LGHNT, CDR2 FRNRAP. Trimming took 3 bases from V and 0 from J, leaving 9 bases between them. The CDR3 is 14 residues long. This CDR3 reads CASGLRGLSYEQYF. CDR3 nucleotide sequence: TGTGCTAGTGGTTTACGGGGCCTCTCCTACGAGCAGTACTTC.

The chain recombines TRBV28 with TRBJ1-6, with D possibly TRBD1 on 5 matching bases. CDR1 MDHEN and CDR2 SYDVKM come from the germline V gene. V lost 6 bases and J 10 bases, leaving 19 bases between the germline ends. This CDR3 has 15 amino acids. The CDR3 nucleotides are TGTGCCAGCAGCCCCACGGGAGGGGAAGGGTCACCCCTCCACTTT. This encodes CASSPTGGEGSPLHF.

CDR3 bases: TGTGCCAGCAGCCCGAGGAACAGCGGCTCCTACGAGCAGTACTTC. This gives the protein CASSPRNSGSYEQYF. This sequence joins TRBV11-3 and TRBJ2-7; D is possibly TRBD2 (5 bases). The CDR3 spans 15 residues. Looked up from germline, CDR1 is SGHNT and CDR2 is YENEEA. Trimming took 5 bases from V and 0 from J, leaving 14 bases between them.

The chain links TRBV7-9 to TRBJ2-7; D is possibly TRBD1 or TRBD2 (5 bases each). This CDR3 is built from 12 residues. CDR1 and CDR2 from the germline V gene are SEHNR and FQNEAQ (reference sequence). The CDR3 DNA follows: TGTGCCAGCAGCTTAGTGTCGGGGCCGGTATTCGTC. Amino acids: CASSLVSGPVFV.

J is TRBJ1-5 and V is TRBV12-3 or TRBV12-4; 7 bases map to TRBD1. V shed 6 bases, J shed 0 bases, and the junction held 5 bases outside the gene matches. This CDR3 has 15 residues. The CDR3 loop is CASRGQPYSNQPQHF. The DNA for the CDR3 is TGTGCCAGCAGGGGACAGCCTTATAGCAATCAGCCCCAGCATTTT.

This clonotype was seen a single time. This chain connects TRBV7-9 to TRBJ2-2, with D unclear. The CDR3 extends over 15 amino acids. CDR1 is SEHNR, CDR2 FQNEAQ, per germline (reference sequence). V was clipped by 7 bases and J by 0 bases, with 12 bases between them. In DNA form, the CDR3 reads TGTGCCAGCACCCCCCCCACAGCGAACACCGGGGAGCTGTTTTTT. This sequence encodes CASTPPTANTGELFF.

This clonotype was picked up many times. The chain links TRBV2 to TRBJ1-5; no reliable D call. V gave up 7 bases and J gave up 11 bases, with 24 bases separating them. CDR1 is SNHLY, CDR2 FYNNEI, per germline. The CDR3 contains 15 residues. CDR3 region: CASTLIKVPTGTQHF. The CDR3 DNA reads TGTGCCAGCACATTAATTAAGGTGCCTACCGGGACCCAGCATTTT.

As to this clonotype: Germline and junction disagree at one end, which may indicate a read error. The gene calls are TRBV7-6 and TRBJ2-5; TRBD2 aligns across 11 bases. CDR1 and CDR2 from the germline V gene are SGHVS and FNYEAQ. The CDR3 length is 17 residues. CDR3 nucleotides: TGTGCCAGCAGCTTACCCTCTAGCGGGGGGTACCAAGAGACCCGGTACTTC. It specifies CASSLPSSGGYQETRYF.

This clonotype occurred a few times. The chain carries TRBV10-3 and TRBJ2-2; D perhaps matches TRBD1 (5 bases). The CDR3 sequence is 17 residues long. Germline lookup yields CDR1 ENHRY and CDR2 SYGVKD. V dropped 5 bases and J dropped 3 bases, with 19 bases sitting between them. CDR3 in amino acids: CAISLQTERRDTGELFF. DNA of the CDR3: TGTGCCATCAGTCTTCAGACAGAGCGTCGGGACACCGGGGAGCTGTTTTTT.

This clonotype has only a few counts. The DNA for the CDR3 is TGTGCTAGTGGTTTAGGGAAAACTGAAGCTTTCTTT. Residues: CASGLGKTEAFF. V is TRBV12-5 and J is TRBJ1-1; no clear D gene. The CDR3 is 12 residues long. Germline V CDR1 and CDR2: LGHNT, FRNRAP. Trimming removed 3 bases from V and 5 bases from J, with 7 bases in between.

This clonotype was seen only a few times. The chain links TRBV7-9 to TRBJ1-2; D is ambiguous. V shed 3 bases and J shed 8 bases, with 7 bases lying between them. CDR3 length: 11 residues. Germline assignment: CDR1 SEHNR and CDR2 FQNEAQ (reference sequence). The DNA for the CDR3 is TGTGCCAGCAGCTTGGGTCGGGGCTACACCTTC. This sequence encodes CASSLGRGYTF.

This clonotype was seen a few times. The V gene is TRBV9, the J gene TRBJ2-3; TRBD2 matches 13 bases. The V and J ends lost 2 bases and 1 base, in that order; junction bases with no gene match: 7. The germline CDR1 and CDR2 sequences are SGDLS and YYNGEE. CDR3 length: 18 residues. CDR3 region: CASSVFTGTSGGTDTQYF. The CDR3 DNA sequence: TGTGCCAGCAGCGTCTTCACGGGGACTAGCGGGGGCACAGATACGCAGTATTTT.

The chain recombines TRBV3-1 with TRBJ2-7, with 8 bases fitting TRBD1. Per germline, CDR1 LGHDT and CDR2 YNNKEL (reference sequence). V shed 8 bases, J shed 4 bases, and the junction held 7 bases outside the gene matches. The CDR3 consists of 13 residues. As DNA, the CDR3 is TGTGCCAGCGGACTGACAGGGGAGTACGAGCAGTACTTC. This gives the protein CASGLTGEYEQYF.

This clonotype was seen many times. The J gene is TRBJ2-5, the V gene TRBV7-6, with D perhaps TRBD2 (7 bases). The germline gives CDR1 SGHVS, CDR2 FNYEAQ. V gave up 5 bases and J gave up 5 bases, with 15 bases separating them. The CDR3 extends over 14 amino acids. CDR3: CASSRGGGGETQYF. The CDR3 DNA reads TGTGCCAGCAGCCGAGGGGGGGGCGGCGAGACCCAGTACTTC. The full variable domain, in which reference TRBV7-6 and TRBJ2-5 provide the parts outside the CDR3, is GAGVSQSPRYKVTKRGQDVALRCDPISGHVSLYWYRQALGQGPEFLTYFNYEAQQDKSGLPNDRFSAERPEGSISTLTIQRTEQRDSAMYRCASSRGGGGETQYFGPGTRLLVL.

This clonotype was seen a few times. The V and J genes are TRBV20-1 and TRBJ1-2, with 9 bases aligning to TRBD1. The trim removed 5 bases at V and 4 bases at J, leaving 17 bases unmatched. The germline V gene has CDR1 DFQATT and CDR2 SNEGSKA (reference sequence). CDR3 size: 17 residues. In DNA form, the CDR3 reads TGCAGTGCTTGGGGACAGGGATCATATGGAGCTCGCTATGGCTACACCTTC. Its protein is CSAWGQGSYGARYGYTF.

A few counts support this clonotype. This chain connects TRBV6-5 to TRBJ2-5; possibly TRBD1 or TRBD2 for D (5 bases each). The germline V gene has CDR1 MNHEY and CDR2 SVGAGI. Trimming pared 0 bases from V and 5 bases from J, leaving 10 bases between. CDR3 length equals 14 residues. The CDR3 loop reads CASSYSGASETQYF. As DNA, the CDR3 is TGTGCCAGCAGTTACTCCGGGGCGAGTGAGACCCAGTACTTC.